The 15 T cell receptor beta chains in this list originate from one sample, sequenced in a study of blood T cell repertoires in COVID-19. The data were produced by immunoSEQ multiplex PCR, yet TCRdb's version contains in-frame clones alone and is incomplete. The table lists around 40,000 clones, more than 75% of them singletons. Sequenced sample: peripheral blood. The receptor source for this set is a human donor in a cohort sampled during active COVID-19.

The chain has TRBV7-3 and TRBJ1-2, with 7 bases aligning to TRBD1. Germline-derived CDR1 and CDR2 are SGHTA and FQGTGA. After removal of 5 bases from V and 7 bases from J, the junction contained 16 bases not matched to a gene. This CDR3 region has 16 residues. This CDR3 is CASSNRTGRAESGYTF. The CDR3 DNA sequence: TGTGCCAGCAGCAACCGGACAGGTCGTGCTGAGAGTGGCTACACCTTC.

The rearrangement joins TRBV9 to TRBJ1-3; a possible D gene is TRBD1 (6 bases). The length of the CDR3 is 17 residues. The V gene's germline CDR1 is SGDLS and CDR2 YYNGEE. V lost 3 bases to trimming and J lost 0 bases, with 16 bases between them. For the CDR3, the DNA is TGTGCCAGCAGCGAGATTGACAGGCCCTTCTCTGGAAACACCATATATTTT. Protein: CASSEIDRPFSGNTIYF. Combining the CDR3 with reference TRBV9 and TRBJ1-3 gives the whole variable domain DSGVTQTPKHLITATGQRVTLRCSPRSGDLSVYWYQQSLDQGLQFLIQYYNGEERAKGNILERFSAQQFPDLHSELNLSSLELGDSALYFCASSEIDRPFSGNTIYFGEGSWLTVV.

The chain combines TRBV5-1 with TRBJ1-2; 8 bases align to TRBD1. This CDR3 spans 13 amino acids. CDR1 and CDR2 from the germline V gene are SGHRS and YFSETQ. V lost 4 bases, J lost 8 bases, and 7 bases stayed unmatched. CDR3 residues: CASSPGQGSGYTF. The CDR3 DNA reads as TGCGCCAGCAGCCCTGGACAGGGATCCGGCTACACCTTC.

V and J are TRBV7-9 and TRBJ2-5; TRBD2 matches at 8 bases. This CDR3 region has 14 residues. Trimming removed 8 bases from V and 2 bases from J; junction bases left unmatched: 7. Germline V gene sequence: CDR1 SEHNR, CDR2 FQNEAQ (reference sequence). The CDR3 region is CASGSRGGQETQYF. The CDR3 DNA reads TGTGCCAGCGGGTCCCGGGGGGGTCAAGAGACCCAGTACTTC. Full variable domain (outside the CDR3, taken from reference TRBV7-9 and TRBJ2-5): DTGVSQNPRHKITKRGQNVTFRCDPISEHNRLYWYRQTLGQGPEFLTYFQNEAQLEKSRLLSDRFSAERPKGSFSTLEIQRTEQGDSAMYLCASGSRGGQETQYFGPGTRLLVL.

This chain uses TRBV18 with TRBJ2-1; the match to TRBD2 covers 10 bases. The CDR3 consists of 15 residues. Germline values: CDR1 KGHSH, CDR2 LQKENI. With V trimmed by 6 bases and J by 5 bases, 7 bases remained unmatched. The CDR3 nucleotides read TGTGCCAGCTCTCTTGAGCGGGGGGGCAACAATGAGCAGTTCTTC. Residues: CASSLERGGNNEQFF. The entire variable domain, with the rest obtained from reference TRBV18 and TRBJ2-1, is as follows: NAGVMQNPRHLVRRRGQEARLRCSPMKGHSHVYWYRQLPEEGLKFMVYLQKENIIDESGMPKERFSAEFPKEGPSILRIQQVVRGDSAAYFCASSLERGGNNEQFFGPGTRLTVL.

The rearrangement links TRBV18 to TRBJ2-1; D perhaps matches TRBD1 (5 bases). V gave up 3 bases and J gave up 5 bases, with 11 bases separating them. The CDR3 has 14 amino acids. CDR1 KGHSH and CDR2 LQKENI come from the germline V gene. The CDR3: CASSPSWGDNEQFF. The DNA of the CDR3 is TGTGCCAGCTCACCCTCATGGGGCGACAATGAGCAGTTCTTC.

The V and J genes are TRBV7-2 and TRBJ1-6, with D unresolved. V dropped 0 bases and J dropped 7 bases, with 13 bases sitting between them. Germline values: CDR1 SGHTA, CDR2 FQGNSA. The CDR3 extends over 16 amino acids. CDR3 nucleotides: TGTGCCAGCAGCTTAGCGCAGGCGGGGATGAATTCACCCCTCCACTTT. Its translation: CASSLAQAGMNSPLHF.

V usage is TRBV7-9 and J usage is TRBJ2-5, with a possible D match to TRBD2 (5 bases). From germline, CDR1 is SEHNR and CDR2 FQNEAQ (reference sequence). The CDR3 totals 15 residues. The V gene lost 3 bases and the J gene lost 5 bases, with 16 bases spanning the gap. In nucleotides, the CDR3 is TGTGCCAGCAGCTTCAAGGACTCCCCTCGGGAGACCCAGTACTTC. This encodes CASSFKDSPRETQYF.

This chain links TRBV9 with TRBJ2-3, with D unclear. Trimming shortened V by 7 bases and J by 0 bases, and 15 bases separated the two germline ends. There are 15 residues in the CDR3. Germline CDR1 and CDR2: SGDLS and YYNGEE. The CDR3 is CASQPTVVSTDTQYF. CDR3 DNA: TGTGCCAGCCAACCTACAGTAGTGAGCACAGATACGCAGTATTTT.

This chain uses TRBV27 with TRBJ1-2; 7 bases are a match to TRBD1. The CDR3 has 15 amino acids. Losses at the gene ends were 5 bases for V and 2 bases for J; bases not matched to a gene: 8. Per the germline V gene, CDR1 is MNHEY and CDR2 is SMNVEV (reference sequence). The CDR3 reads CASSPDRLGNYGYTF. CDR3 sequence (DNA): TGTGCCAGCAGTCCGGACAGGCTGGGAAACTATGGCTACACCTTC.

Comment on this clone: Germline is not matched at one junction end, which may reflect a read error. The DNA for the CDR3 is TGTGCCAGCAGCAACATAAACAGGGGGCCCCACCACTTC. Translating it yields CASSNINRGPHHF. The genes are TRBV7-2 and TRBJ2-7, with TRBD1 matching over 9 bases. The CDR3 spans 13 residues. The V gene's germline CDR1 is SGHTA and CDR2 FQGNSA. Using reference TRBV7-2 and TRBJ2-7 for the parts outside the CDR3, the full variable domain is GAGVSQSPSNKVTEKGKDVELRCDPISGHTALYWYRQSLGQGLEFLIYFQGNSAPDKSGLPSDRFSAERTGGSVSTLTIQRTQQEDSAVYLCASSNINRGPHHFGPGTRLTVT.

The count of this clone is one. The chain uses TRBV7-6 and TRBJ2-1; D is unresolved. The germline V gene has CDR1 SGHVS and CDR2 FNYEAQ. The CDR3 spans 17 residues. Trimming took 7 bases from V and 0 from J, leaving 19 bases between them. The CDR3 reads CASTLGGSSSSYNEQFF. The CDR3 nucleotides are TGTGCCAGCACCCTAGGCGGCAGCTCGAGCTCCTACAATGAGCAGTTCTTC. The variable domain in full, completed from reference TRBV7-6 and TRBJ2-1, reads GAGVSQSPRYKVTKRGQDVALRCDPISGHVSLYWYRQALGQGPEFLTYFNYEAQQDKSGLPNDRFSAERPEGSISTLTIQRTEQRDSAMYRCASTLGGSSSSYNEQFFGPGTRLTVL.

This clone was counted between two and nine times. This rearrangement joins TRBV24-1 to TRBJ2-7; TRBD2 aligns across 13 bases. With 5 bases clipped from V and 0 bases from J, the junction kept 15 bases outside the gene matches. The germline gives CDR1 KGHDR, CDR2 SFDVKD. CDR3 size: 20 residues. The CDR3 protein is CATSGSALAGGARDSYEQYF. In nucleotides, the CDR3 is TGTGCCACCAGTGGTTCGGCACTAGCGGGGGGGGCACGGGACTCCTACGAGCAGTACTTC.

The rearrangement uses TRBV10-3 and TRBJ1-6; unclear D gene. Germline-derived CDR1 and CDR2 are ENHRY and SYGVKD. This CDR3 contains 14 residues. Trimming took off 1 base at V and 8 bases at J, with 9 bases between the two ends. The CDR3 DNA follows: TGTGCCATCAGTGAGTTGAGGCGGGATTCACCCCTCCACTTT. Translation gives CAISELRRDSPLHF.

This clone occurred a few times. The chain joins TRBV11-2 to TRBJ1-1; D unresolved. Trimming left V 2 bases short and J 7 bases short, with 11 bases between. Looked up from germline, CDR1 is SGHAT and CDR2 is FQNNGV. CDR3 length equals 13 residues. The CDR3 nucleotides are TGTGCCAGCAGCTTAATGAATCCCTATGAAGCTTTCTTT. It specifies CASSLMNPYEAFF. The full variable domain, rest sourced from reference TRBV11-2 and TRBJ1-1, is EAGVAQSPRYKIIEKRQSVAFWCNPISGHATLYWYQQILGQGPKLLIQFQNNGVVDDSQLPKDRFSAERLKGVDSTLKIQPAKLEDSAVYLCASSLMNPYEAFFGQGTRLTVV.